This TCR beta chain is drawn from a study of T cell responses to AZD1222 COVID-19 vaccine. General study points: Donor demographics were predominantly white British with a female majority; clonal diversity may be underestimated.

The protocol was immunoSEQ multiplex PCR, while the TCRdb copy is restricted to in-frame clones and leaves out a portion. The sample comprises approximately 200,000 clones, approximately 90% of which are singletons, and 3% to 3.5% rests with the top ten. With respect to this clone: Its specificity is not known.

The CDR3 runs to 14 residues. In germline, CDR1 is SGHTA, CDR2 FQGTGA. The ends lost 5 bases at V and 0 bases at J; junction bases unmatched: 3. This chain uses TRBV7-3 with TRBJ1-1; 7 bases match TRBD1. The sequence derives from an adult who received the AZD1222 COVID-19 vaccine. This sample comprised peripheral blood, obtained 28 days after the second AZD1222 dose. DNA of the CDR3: TGTGCCAGCAGCCCGACAGGGATGAACACTGAAGCTTTCTTT. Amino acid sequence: CASSPTGMNTEAFF.